This TCR beta chain was recorded in a study of T-cell reconstitution after alpha-beta-depleted transplantation in children. The CDR3 runs 15 residues. Trimming removed 0 bases at V and 7 bases at J, with 17 bases between. The V gene's germline CDR1 is SGHNT and CDR2 YYREEE (reference sequence). The TCRbeta library was prepared with unique molecular identifiers. TCRdb independently ran MiXCR on the PCR reads; one entry per CDR3 protein. The table lists under 450,000 distinct CDR3 sequences, 15% to 20% of them singletons. The gene calls are TRBV5-4 and TRBJ2-7, with D tentatively TRBD2 (5 bases). The sample here was PBMCs, mostly from graft donor cells, taken 360 days after TCRalphabeta/CD19-depleted stem cell transplant. The receptor's source is a boy under two years old who had a stem cell transplant for Wiskott-Aldrich syndrome, so the T cells may come from the graft donor. The DNA for the CDR3 is TGTGCCAGCAGCTTGGAACTCCGGGGAAGGAAAGAGCAGTACTTC. It translates to CASSLELRGRKEQYF. The entire variable domain, with the rest obtained from reference TRBV5-4 and TRBJ2-7, is as follows: ETGVTQSPTHLIKTRGQQVTLRCSSQSGHNTVSWYQQALGQGPQFIFQYYREEENGRGNFPPRFSGLQFPNYSSELNVNALELDDSALYLCASSLELRGRKEQYFGPGTRLTVT.